This T cell receptor (beta chain) was retrieved from a study of blood T cells in healthy people across ages. Study outcomes and limitations: Diversity estimates from one million T cells were considered underestimates.

The CDR3 sequence is 11 residues long. Trimming stripped 4 bases from V and 5 bases from J, with 8 bases between. Per germline, CDR1 SQVTM and CDR2 ANQGSEA. This clonotype has only a few counts. Its antigen remains unknown. A minimum of 6.5 million PBMCs was isolated per sample. Sample-barcoded 5' priming and a J-beta primer mix drove a second PCR of roughly 6 to 12 cycles. A tag from a template-switch adaptor with 12 random nucleotides marked each cDNA molecule. TCRdb analysed the 5' RACE reads with MiXCR anew, one entry per CDR3 protein. The sample lists about 800,000 distinct CDR3 sequences, roughly 64% occurring once.

The TCR originated in a man younger than 45 in good health. Sequenced material: blood. The chain links TRBV29-1 to TRBJ2-5; D unclear. In nucleotides, the CDR3 is TGCAGCGTTGGGTCCTCGGAGACCCAGTACTTC. Its translation: CSVGSSETQYF.